Each of the 14 T cell receptor beta chains below was sequenced from the same sample in a study of patients and donors after allogeneic stem cell transplantation. TCRdb reprocessed the RT-PCR reads with MiXCR, giving one entry per CDR3 protein. The profile shows about 400,000 distinct CDR3 sequences, approximately 16% of them singletons. Specimen: blood, either unsorted or a sorted T cell fraction (not recorded which). Receptors originate from a human donor who was either an allogeneic HSCT recipient or a stem cell or donor lymphocyte infusion donor (not recorded which). It is not recorded whose cells these are; they may come from a transplant donor.

This clonotype was observed many times. V usage is TRBV5-1 and J usage is TRBJ2-1; 8 positions agree with TRBD2. The length of the CDR3 is 17 residues. Unmatched junction bases numbered 6, after V lost 0 bases and J lost 1 base. The germline gives CDR1 SGHRS, CDR2 YFSETQ. The CDR3 loop reads CASSLVPAGGSYNEQFF. The CDR3 region has the DNA TGCGCCAGCAGCTTGGTTCCGGCGGGGGGATCCTACAATGAGCAGTTCTTC.

This clonotype was detected a few times. The chain employs TRBV11-2 and TRBJ2-1; D gene uncertain. Germline lookup yields CDR1 SGHAT and CDR2 FQNNGV. The CDR3 has 11 residues. Trimming took 6 bases from V and 10 from J, leaving 10 bases between them. The CDR3 DNA reads as TGTGCCAGCAGATCAGGCTTGGAGCAGTTCTTC. Amino acid sequence: CASRSGLEQFF.

This clonotype was detected only a few times. The chain joins TRBV30 to TRBJ2-3; no reliable D call. This CDR3 spans 18 amino acids. Deletions cut 0 bases from V and 4 bases from J, with 23 bases between. Germline values: CDR1 GTSNPN, CDR2 SVGIG (reference sequence). Here the CDR3 reads CAWSVLVPDIFVADTQYF. CDR3 in DNA: TGTGCCTGGAGTGTACTTGTTCCCGATATCTTTGTGGCAGATACGCAGTATTTT.

This clonotype has only a few counts. The chain combines TRBV6-2 or TRBV6-3 with TRBJ2-7, with 9 nucleotides matching TRBD1. Trimming at V came to 6 bases and at J to 2 bases, leaving 11 bases not matched to a gene. Germline V gene lookup returns CDR1 MNHEY and CDR2 SVGEGT. This CDR3 spans 16 amino acids. Here the CDR3 DNA reads TGTGCCAGCAGCTCGGACAGGGGAAGACGCACCTACGAGCAGTACTTC. Its translation is CASSSDRGRRTYEQYF.

The table lists this clonotype with many counts. The rearrangement links TRBV12-3 or TRBV12-4 to TRBJ1-6; D is uncertain. The V and J ends lost 1 base and 7 bases respectively, with 5 bases between them. CDR3 length: 13 residues. CDR3 nucleotide sequence: TGTGCCAGCAGTTTAGGTCGAAATTCACCCCTCCACTTT. Protein sequence: CASSLGRNSPLHF.

This chain links TRBV6-1 with TRBJ1-4; 11 bases agree with TRBD1. The CDR3 sequence is 19 residues long. V gave up 6 bases and J gave up 0 bases; unmatched junction bases: 12. Germline loops: CDR1 MNHNS, CDR2 SASEGT. CDR3 coding DNA: TGTGCCAGCAGGGGAAGGGGACAGGGGGTGTTAGCAACTAATGAAAAACTGTTTTTT. Translation: CASRGRGQGVLATNEKLFF.

The chain combines TRBV12-2 with TRBJ1-1; the table assigns TRBD1, which was not confirmed against the DNA. TRBV12-2 is flagged as a pseudogene. The CDR3 consists of 13 residues. CDR3 in DNA: TGTGCAAGTCGCTTACCCCGGTGGGCTGAAGCTTTCTTT. It encodes CASRLPRWAEAFF.

This clonotype was seen more than once but under ten times. The genes are TRBV7-8 and TRBJ1-1, with TRBD1 as a possible D gene (5 bases). The CDR3 contains 13 residues. Germline CDR1 reads SGHVS; CDR2 reads FQNEAQ. V dropped 4 bases and J dropped 4 bases, with 10 bases sitting between them. CDR3 sequence reads: CASSSQGATEAFF. The CDR3 DNA is TGTGCCAGCAGCTCCCAGGGAGCCACTGAAGCTTTCTTT.

This clonotype has only a few counts. The chain has TRBV9 and TRBJ1-1; no reliable D call. The CDR3 runs 15 residues. Germline CDR1 SGDLS, CDR2 YYNGEE. The ends were cut back, 0 bases at V and 2 bases at J, with 11 bases in the middle. The CDR3 is CASSVAAGANTEAFF. The DNA of the CDR3 is TGTGCCAGCAGCGTAGCGGCAGGTGCTAACACTGAAGCTTTCTTT.

This chain joins TRBV12-3 or TRBV12-4 and TRBJ2-1, with TRBD2 matching over 12 bases. The ends lost 6 bases at V and 7 bases at J; junction bases unmatched: 7. This CDR3 has 15 amino acids. Here the CDR3 DNA reads TGTGCCAGCAGCCGACTAGCGGGAGTAGGGAATGAGCAGTTCTTC. Amino acid sequence: CASSRLAGVGNEQFF.

The gene calls are TRBV20-1 and TRBJ1-2; tentative D call: TRBD1 (6 bases). The germline V and J ends were trimmed by 0 bases and 7 bases, with 18 bases remaining between them. CDR3 length equals 15 residues. The germline gives CDR1 DFQATT, CDR2 SNEGSKA (reference sequence). CDR3: CSARDPARGEFGYTF. The CDR3 DNA sequence: TGCAGTGCTAGAGATCCAGCCAGGGGCGAGTTTGGCTACACCTTC.

This sequence joins TRBV25-1 and TRBJ2-5, with 10 bases identical to TRBD2. The germline gives CDR1 MGHDK, CDR2 SYGVNS. V shed 6 bases, J shed 5 bases, and the junction held 6 bases outside the gene matches. This CDR3 is built from 14 residues. CDR3 sequence (DNA): TGTGCCAGCAGCCTAGCGGGAGCGGACGAGACCCAGTACTTC. This gives the protein CASSLAGADETQYF.

The chain has TRBV29-1 and TRBJ2-1; D ambiguous. The V gene lost 4 bases and the J gene lost 4 bases, with 5 bases spanning the gap. The CDR3 is 11 residues long. Per germline, CDR1 SQVTM and CDR2 ANQGSEA. CDR3 sequence (DNA): TGCAGCGTTGTTTATTACAATGAGCAGTTCTTC. This gives the protein CSVVYYNEQFF.

V and J are TRBV9 and TRBJ2-7; D perhaps matches TRBD1 (6 bases). V shed 0 bases and J shed 4 bases, with 14 bases lying between them. Germline V gene lookup returns CDR1 SGDLS and CDR2 YYNGEE. The CDR3 is 15 residues long. Here the CDR3 DNA reads TGTGCCAGCAGCGTAGATGGACAGACGAAATACGAGCAGTACTTC. It encodes CASSVDGQTKYEQYF.